The rows below give T cell receptor beta chains drawn from one sample of a study of control samples from healthy donors and cancer patients. TCRdb keeps only in-frame clones here, not all; method: immunoSEQ multiplex PCR. This sample yields about 140,000 clones, of which more than 90% are seen a single time; around 11% belongs to the top ten. Specimen: blood. These receptors all stem from a man younger than 40 in good health. Both conserved end residues are part of each CDR3. D genes are given only for firm matches. A row's size may be missing; if present it is once, few, many or a size class.

12	TRBV30	-	-	TRBJ2-7	CAWRDVSYEQYF	TGTGCCTGGAGGGACGTCTCCTACGAGCAGTACTTC
15	TRBV6-5	-	-	TRBJ1-3	CASSTQGDTGNTIYF	TGTGCCAGCAGTACACAGGGTGACACTGGAAACACCATATATTTT
13	TRBV6-4	few	-	TRBJ2-2	CASSEGSTGELFF	TGTGCCAGCAGTGAGGGATCCACCGGGGAGCTGTTTTTT
15	TRBV6-5	few	-	TRBJ1-1	CASSYSGQQNTEAFF	TGTGCCAGCAGTTACTCGGGTCAGCAAAACACTGAAGCTTTCTTT
15	TRBV5-4	-	-	TRBJ2-1	CASSFLGQSNNEQFF	TGTGCCAGCAGCTTTTTGGGACAATCGAACAATGAGCAGTTCTTC
13	TRBV9	-	TRBD2	TRBJ2-2	CASSGGGTGELFF	TGTGCCAGCAGCGGGGGGGGTACCGGGGAGCTGTTTTTT
13	TRBV27	-	TRBD1	TRBJ2-1	CASRGQDYNEQFF	TGTGCCAGCAGGGGACAGGATTACAATGAGCAGTTCTTC
17	TRBV27	-	TRBD1	TRBJ1-2	CASSLSVGTELNYGYTF	TGTGCCAGCAGTTTATCGGTAGGGACAGAACTGAACTATGGCTACACCTTC
15	TRBV6-4	-	TRBD2	TRBJ2-3	CASSDGLAGTDTQYF	TGTGCCAGCAGTGACGGTCTAGCGGGAACAGATACGCAGTATTTT
12	TRBV6-6	-	-	TRBJ2-5	CASSYRGETQYF	TGTGCCAGCAGTTACCGGGGGGAGACCCAGTACTTC
16	TRBV14	-	TRBD1	TRBJ2-1	CASSHDLLSSRDSPFF	TGTGCCAGCAGCCATGACCTTCTTAGTAGCCGGGACAGCCCCTTCTTC
14	TRBV7-6	few	-	TRBJ1-3	CASSSAISGNTIYF	TGTGCCAGCAGCTCGGCCATTTCTGGAAACACCATATATTTT
13	TRBV12-3/TRBV12-4	-	-	TRBJ2-1	CASSLFSEDEQFF	TGTGCCAGCAGTTTATTCAGCGAGGATGAGCAGTTCTTC
12	TRBV19	-	-	TRBJ2-1	CASSGYMREQFF	TGTGCCAGTAGTGGATACATGCGTGAGCAGTTCTTC
16	TRBV7-2	once	-	TRBJ2-3	CASSLGGGARTDTQYF	TGTGCCAGCAGCTTAGGGGGGGGCGCCCGCACAGATACGCAGTATTTT
15	TRBV6-2/TRBV6-3	once	-	TRBJ2-7	CASSYSREGGYEQYF	TGTGCCAGCAGTTACTCAAGGGAGGGGGGCTACGAGCAGTACTTC
16	TRBV28	-	-	TRBJ2-2	CASRSSRDPNTGELFF	TGTGCCAGCAGATCCTCTAGGGACCCAAACACCGGGGAGCTGTTTTTT
15	TRBV5-4	-	TRBD1	TRBJ2-1	CASSTRQGGYNEQFF	TGTGCCAGCAGCACCCGACAGGGGGGTTACAATGAGCAGTTCTTC
17	TRBV10-1	few	-	TRBJ2-7	CASIPPCAGASSYEQYF	TGCGCCAGCATCCCTCCGTGTGCGGGGGCCAGCTCCTACGAGCAGTACTTC
13	TRBV6-5	-	-	TRBJ1-6	CASSYIITGPLHF	TGTGCCAGCAGTTACATAATCACAGGCCCCCTCCACTTT
13	TRBV12-3/TRBV12-4	-	-	TRBJ2-3	CASSLRGADTQYF	TGTGCCAGCAGTTTACGCGGGGCAGATACGCAGTATTTT
14	TRBV10-3	once	TRBD2	TRBJ2-7	CAIRTSGTSYEQYF	TGTGCCATCCGGACTAGCGGGACCTCCTACGAGCAGTACTTC
12	TRBV4-1	-	-	TRBJ2-1	CASSQDGNEQFF	TGCGCCAGCAGCCAAGATGGCAATGAGCAGTTCTTC
15	TRBV6-5	-	-	TRBJ1-1	CASSHPGRDNTEAFF	TGTGCCAGCAGCCACCCTGGACGAGACAACACTGAAGCTTTCTTT
20	TRBV28	-	-	TRBJ1-5	CASNPSWRRLRANSNQPQHF	TGTGCCAGCAACCCTTCCTGGAGGAGATTGAGGGCTAATAGCAATCAGCCCCAGCATTTT
13	TRBV14	-	-	TRBJ1-2	CASSQERHQSYTF	TGTGCCAGCAGCCAAGAAAGACACCAAAGCTACACCTTC
16	TRBV5-5	-	TRBD2	TRBJ2-5	CASSVTSGGLGETQYF	TGTGCCAGCAGCGTCACTAGCGGAGGTCTCGGGGAGACCCAGTACTTC
12	TRBV9	-	-	TRBJ2-1	CASSAFPHEQFF	TGTGCCAGCAGCGCGTTTCCCCATGAGCAGTTCTTC
13	TRBV19	-	TRBD1	TRBJ2-7	CASAGTGLYEQYF	TGTGCCAGTGCCGGGACAGGGCTCTACGAGCAGTACTTC
12	TRBV29-1	-	-	TRBJ1-1	CSVGHYGAEAFF	TGCAGCGTTGGACATTATGGGGCTGAAGCTTTCTTT
14	TRBV30	-	-	TRBJ2-7	CAWSSYLETYEQYF	TGTGCCTGGAGTTCTTACCTAGAGACCTACGAGCAGTACTTC
15	TRBV14	-	-	TRBJ2-1	CASSQWRDGGVEQFF	TGTGCCAGCAGCCAATGGCGGGATGGTGGGGTCGAGCAGTTCTTC
17	TRBV2	-	TRBD2	TRBJ2-7	CASSELPSGRGRDEQYF	TGTGCCAGCAGTGAATTACCTAGCGGGAGGGGTAGGGACGAGCAGTACTTC
13	TRBV29-1	-	-	TRBJ1-1	CSVAGVSNTEAFF	TGCAGCGTTGCCGGGGTCTCCAACACTGAAGCTTTCTTT
16	TRBV5-4	-	TRBD2	TRBJ2-2	CASSLGLAGLTGELFF	TGTGCCAGCAGCTTGGGACTAGCGGGACTCACCGGGGAGCTGTTTTTT
12	TRBV29-1	-	-	TRBJ1-2	CSVEAGSYGYTF	TGCAGCGTTGAAGCAGGGTCCTATGGCTACACCTTC
14	TRBV6-5	-	TRBD1	TRBJ2-5	CASSVWDRQETQYF	TGTGCCAGCAGCGTATGGGACAGACAAGAGACCCAGTACTTC
12	TRBV2	-	-	TRBJ1-1	CASSEVYTEAFF	TGTGCCAGCAGTGAGGTGTACACTGAAGCTTTCTTT
14	TRBV30	-	-	TRBJ1-2	CAWSQGVRNYGYTF	TGTGCCTGGAGCCAGGGAGTTCGGAACTATGGCTACACCTTC
14	TRBV30	-	-	TRBJ2-7	CAWSVKVRSYEQYF	TGTGCCTGGAGTGTAAAAGTTAGATCCTACGAGCAGTACTTC
15	TRBV7-9	-	-	TRBJ2-7	CASSLAGIRYYEQYF	TGTGCCAGCAGCTTAGCGGGAATCCGATACTACGAGCAGTACTTC
18	TRBV4-1	-	TRBD1	TRBJ1-6	CASSLRQGASFNNSPLHF	TGCGCCAGCAGCCTAAGACAGGGGGCATCCTTTAATAATTCACCCCTCCACTTT
12	TRBV28	-	TRBD1	TRBJ2-7	CASSSGTGLHNF	TGTGCCAGCAGTTCCGGGACAGGGTTACACAACTTC
15	TRBV25-1	-	TRBD2	TRBJ2-1	CASSGAGLASSEQFF	TGTGCCAGCAGTGGGGCGGGACTAGCATCCAGTGAGCAGTTCTTC
9	TRBV5-8	-	-	TRBJ1-1	CASSYRAFF	TGTGCCAGCAGCTATAGGGCTTTCTTT
19	TRBV7-9	-	TRBD1	TRBJ2-4	CASSSPPLRAGTDKNIQYF	TGTGCCAGCAGCTCTCCCCCCCTGCGTGCCGGGACAGACAAAAACATTCAGTACTTC
13	TRBV18	-	-	TRBJ2-7	CASSPDSAFEQYF	TGTGCCAGCTCACCCGACAGCGCTTTCGAGCAGTACTTC
16	TRBV5-1	-	-	TRBJ1-1	CASSGGDTGPNTEAFF	TGCGCCAGCAGCGGGGGGGACACAGGGCCGAACACTGAAGCTTTCTTT
15	TRBV4-1	-	-	TRBJ2-1	CASSQGPSGFNEQFF	TGCGCCAGCAGCCAAGGGCCATCGGGGTTCAATGAGCAGTTCTTC
15	TRBV4-1	-	-	TRBJ1-5	CASSHEGLNNQPQHF	TGCGCCAGCAGCCATGAAGGACTAAACAATCAGCCCCAGCATTTT
15	TRBV10-3	-	TRBD1	TRBJ1-1	CAIRRQGATNTEAFF	TGTGCCATCCGCCGACAGGGGGCGACGAACACTGAAGCTTTCTTT
11	TRBV28	-	-	TRBJ1-1	CASRESRGAFF	TGTGCCAGCAGGGAGAGCCGAGGAGCTTTCTTT
15	TRBV6-2/TRBV6-3	few	TRBD1	TRBJ1-2	CASTPRGGQEGGYTF	TGTGCCAGCACCCCCCGCGGGGGACAGGAGGGTGGCTACACCTTC
13	TRBV10-3	-	-	TRBJ1-4	CASTGRAGEKLFF	TGTGCCAGCACAGGGCGAGCGGGAGAAAAACTGTTTTTT
13	TRBV5-5	-	TRBD1	TRBJ1-1	CASSLVPGGEAFF	TGTGCCAGCAGCTTGGTGCCAGGGGGTGAAGCTTTCTTT
12	TRBV3-1/TRBV3-2	-	-	TRBJ2-7	CASSQGPYEQYF	TGTGCCAGCAGCCAAGGCCCTTACGAGCAGTACTTC
16	TRBV28	-	TRBD2	TRBJ2-5	CASSLFRTSDEETQYF	TGTGCCAGCAGTTTATTTCGGACTAGCGATGAGGAGACCCAGTACTTC
20	TRBV5-1	once	-	TRBJ2-2	CASSLAGSGWLPKNTGELFF	TGCGCCAGCAGCTTGGCAGGGTCTGGGTGGCTGCCTAAGAACACCGGGGAGCTGTTTTTT
12	TRBV7-2	once	-	TRBJ2-3	CASSFFTDTQYF	TGTGCCAGCAGCTTTTTCACAGATACGCAGTATTTT